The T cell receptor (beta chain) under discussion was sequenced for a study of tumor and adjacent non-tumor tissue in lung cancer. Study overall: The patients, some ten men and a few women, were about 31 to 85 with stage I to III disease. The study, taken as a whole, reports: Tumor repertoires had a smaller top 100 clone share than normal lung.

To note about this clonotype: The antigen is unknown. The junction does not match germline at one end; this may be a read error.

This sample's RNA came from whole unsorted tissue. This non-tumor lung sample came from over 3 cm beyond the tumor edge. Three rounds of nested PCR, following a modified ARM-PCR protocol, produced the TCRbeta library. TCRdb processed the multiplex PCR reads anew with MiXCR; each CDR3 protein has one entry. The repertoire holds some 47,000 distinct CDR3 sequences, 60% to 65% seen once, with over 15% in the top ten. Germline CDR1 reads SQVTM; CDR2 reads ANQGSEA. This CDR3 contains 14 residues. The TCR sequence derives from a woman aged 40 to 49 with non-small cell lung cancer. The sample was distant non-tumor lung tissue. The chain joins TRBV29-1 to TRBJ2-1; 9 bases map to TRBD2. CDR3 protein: CSIDGGVAGVEQFF. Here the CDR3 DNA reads TGCAGCATTGACGGTGGAGTAGCGGGAGTTGAACAGTTCTTC.